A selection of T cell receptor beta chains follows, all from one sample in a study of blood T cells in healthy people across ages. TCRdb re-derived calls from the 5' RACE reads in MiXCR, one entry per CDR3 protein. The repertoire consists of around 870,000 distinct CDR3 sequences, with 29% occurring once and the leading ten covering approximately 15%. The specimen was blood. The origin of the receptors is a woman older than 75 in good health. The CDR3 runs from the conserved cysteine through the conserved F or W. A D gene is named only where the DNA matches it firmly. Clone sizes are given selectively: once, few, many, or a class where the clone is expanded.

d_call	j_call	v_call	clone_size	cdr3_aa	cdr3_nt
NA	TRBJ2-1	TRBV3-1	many	CASSPTPSRVTDEQFF	TGTGCCAGCAGTCCCACACCTAGCCGTGTGACGGATGAGCAGTTCTTC
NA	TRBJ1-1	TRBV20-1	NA	CSARGGPREAFF	TGCAGTGCTAGAGGGGGACCGCGTGAAGCTTTCTTT
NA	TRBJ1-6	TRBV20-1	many	CSAGPGLNSPLHF	TGCAGTGCTGGGCCGGGCCTAAATTCACCCCTCCACTTT
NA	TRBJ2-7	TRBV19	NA	CASSMGSANRYEQYF	TGTGCCAGTAGTATGGGTAGCGCTAATCGCTACGAGCAGTACTTC
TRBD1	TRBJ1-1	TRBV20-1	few	CSAIETGGITEAFF	TGCAGTGCTATAGAGACAGGGGGCATCACTGAAGCTTTCTTT
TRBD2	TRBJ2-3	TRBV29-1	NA	CSVAGGLADTQYF	TGCAGCGTTGCGGGGGGGCTCGCAGATACGCAGTATTTT
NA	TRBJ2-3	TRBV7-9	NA	CASSSRGTLNTDTQYF	TGTGCCAGCAGCTCCCGGGGGACTCTTAACACAGATACGCAGTATTTT
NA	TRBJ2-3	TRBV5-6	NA	CAGSLVGQSTDTQYF	TGTGCCGGCAGCTTGGTTGGGCAAAGCACAGATACGCAGTATTTT
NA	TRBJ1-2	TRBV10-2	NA	CTSSDSGGGYGYTF	TGCACCAGCAGCGACTCCGGGGGCGGCTATGGCTACACCTTC
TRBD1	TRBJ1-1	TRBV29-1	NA	CSVDGQGGTGTEAFF	TGCAGCGTTGACGGACAGGGCGGAACGGGAACTGAAGCTTTCTTT
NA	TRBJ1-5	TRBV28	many	CASSFGGVNQPQHF	TGTGCCAGCAGTTTTGGAGGGGTAAATCAGCCCCAGCATTTT
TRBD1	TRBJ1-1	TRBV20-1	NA	CSARDPQGVGEAFF	TGCAGTGCTAGAGATCCCCAGGGGGTCGGTGAAGCTTTCTTT
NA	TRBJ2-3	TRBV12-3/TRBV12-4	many	CASSLQQTADTQYF	TGTGCCAGCAGTTTACAGCAGACCGCAGATACGCAGTATTTT
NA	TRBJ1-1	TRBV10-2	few	CASSGSERVMNTEAFF	TGCGCCAGCAGTGGGTCTGAAAGGGTCATGAACACTGAAGCTTTCTTT
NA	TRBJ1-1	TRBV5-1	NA	CASSPGSWGLNTEAFF	TGCGCCAGCAGCCCGGGGAGTTGGGGCCTGAACACTGAAGCTTTCTTT
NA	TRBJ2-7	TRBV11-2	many	CASSLAGSQYEQYF	TGTGCCAGCAGCTTAGCTGGCAGCCAGTACGAGCAGTACTTC
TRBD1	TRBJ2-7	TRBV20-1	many	CSAQTGPASYEQYF	TGCAGTGCTCAGACAGGGCCCGCCTCCTACGAGCAGTACTTC
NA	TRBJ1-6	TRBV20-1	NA	CSARTVRNSPPHF	TGCAGTGCTAGAACCGTCCGGAATTCACCCCCCCACTTT
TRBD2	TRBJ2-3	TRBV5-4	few	CASSMGLAGVTDTQYF	TGTGCCAGCAGCATGGGACTAGCGGGGGTTACAGATACGCAGTATTTT
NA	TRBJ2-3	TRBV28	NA	CASSPLWGADTQYF	TGTGCCAGCAGCCCCTTGTGGGGCGCAGATACGCAGTATTTT
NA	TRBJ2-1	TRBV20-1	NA	CSGDGVNGNEQFF	TGCAGTGGCGATGGAGTTAACGGGAATGAGCAGTTCTTC
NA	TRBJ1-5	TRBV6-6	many	CASSYSDHNQPQHF	TGTGCCAGCAGTTACTCGGACCACAATCAGCCCCAGCATTTT
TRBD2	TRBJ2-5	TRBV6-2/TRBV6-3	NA	CASSYGTSVPSYNGQYF	TGTGCCAGCAGTTACGGGACTAGCGTACCCTCCTACAATGGGCAGTACTTC
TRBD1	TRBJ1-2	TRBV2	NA	CASIGQGWYGYTF	TGTGCCAGCATAGGACAGGGTTGGTATGGCTACACCTTC
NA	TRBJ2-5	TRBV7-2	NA	CASSGHYQETQYF	TGTGCCAGCAGTGGACATTACCAAGAGACCCAGTACTTC
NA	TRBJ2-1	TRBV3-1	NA	CASSQGTESSYNEQFF	TGTGCCAGCAGCCAAGGGACCGAGAGCTCCTACAATGAGCAGTTCTTC
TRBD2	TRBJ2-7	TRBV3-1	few	CASSRLGAGLSSYEQYF	TGTGCCAGCAGCAGGCTTGGAGCGGGGTTGAGCTCCTACGAGCAGTACTTC
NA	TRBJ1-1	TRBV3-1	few	CASSQRNGGTEAFF	TGTGCCAGCAGCCAAAGAAACGGAGGCACTGAAGCTTTCTTT
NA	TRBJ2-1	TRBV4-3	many	CASSQDPGFRGNEQFF	TGCGCCAGCAGCCAAGATCCAGGGTTTAGGGGGAATGAGCAGTTCTTC
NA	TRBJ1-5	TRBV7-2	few	CASSFTHGNQPQHF	TGTGCCAGCAGCTTTACACATGGCAATCAGCCCCAGCATTTT
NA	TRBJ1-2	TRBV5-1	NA	CASSLGPELGGYTF	TGCGCCAGCAGCTTGGGACCAGAACTCGGTGGCTACACCTTC
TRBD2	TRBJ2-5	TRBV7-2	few	CASSSASGTWETQYF	TGTGCCAGCAGCTCAGCTAGCGGGACATGGGAGACCCAGTACTTC
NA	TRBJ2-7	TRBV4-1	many	CASSRVLDSSYEQYF	TGCGCCAGCAGCCGTGTTTTGGACAGTTCCTACGAGCAGTACTTC
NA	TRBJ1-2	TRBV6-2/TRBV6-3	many	CASSPGTVINYGYTF	TGTGCCAGCAGTCCCGGGACGGTAATCAACTATGGCTACACCTTC
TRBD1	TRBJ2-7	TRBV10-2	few	CASREAGTGSYEQYF	TGCGCCAGCAGGGAAGCCGGGACAGGCTCCTACGAGCAGTACTTC
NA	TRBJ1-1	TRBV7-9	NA	CASSLGRVVEAFF	TGTGCCAGCAGCTTAGGCAGGGTAGTTGAAGCTTTCTTT
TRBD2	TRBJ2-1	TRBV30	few	CACGPGGGEQFF	TGTGCCTGTGGACCCGGGGGGGGTGAGCAGTTCTTC
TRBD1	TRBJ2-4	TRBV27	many	CASSPRDRRNIQYF	TGTGCCAGCAGTCCGAGGGACAGAAGAAACATTCAGTACTTC
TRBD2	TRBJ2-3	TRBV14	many	CASSLLAGKDTQYF	TGTGCCAGCAGCCTACTAGCGGGGAAGGATACGCAGTATTTT
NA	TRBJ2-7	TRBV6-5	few	CASSYEVCHEQYF	TGTGCCAGCAGTTACGAGGTCTGCCACGAGCAGTACTTC
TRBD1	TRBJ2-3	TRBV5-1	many	CASSSDRGLDTQYF	TGCGCCAGCAGCTCGGACAGGGGTCTCGATACGCAGTATTTT
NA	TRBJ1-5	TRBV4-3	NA	CASSQESTGGPQHF	TGCGCCAGCAGCCAAGAATCTACGGGGGGGCCCCAGCATTTT
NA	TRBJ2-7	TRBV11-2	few	CASRSGGARNSNEQYF	TGTGCCAGCAGGTCCGGCGGGGCCCGGAATAGTAACGAGCAGTACTTC
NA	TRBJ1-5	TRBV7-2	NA	CASSPVGFNQPQHF	TGTGCCAGCAGCCCCGTGGGGTTCAATCAGCCCCAGCATTTT
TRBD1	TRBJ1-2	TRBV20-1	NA	CSARNLIRQGAGYTF	TGCAGTGCTAGAAACTTAATCCGACAGGGGGCCGGCTACACCTTC
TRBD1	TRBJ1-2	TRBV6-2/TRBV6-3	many	CASSRDGTADYGYTF	TGTGCCAGCAGTCGCGACGGGACAGCTGATTATGGCTACACCTTC
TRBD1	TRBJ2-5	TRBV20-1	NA	CSARQGANRETQYF	TGCAGTGCTAGGCAGGGGGCAAACCGGGAGACCCAGTACTTC
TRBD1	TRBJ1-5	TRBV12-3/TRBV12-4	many	CASSPDRVSNQPQHF	TGTGCCAGCAGTCCCGACAGGGTTAGCAATCAGCCCCAGCATTTT
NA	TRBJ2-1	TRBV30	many	CAWSVPPYHEQFF	TGTGCCTGGAGTGTGCCTCCCTATCATGAGCAGTTCTTC
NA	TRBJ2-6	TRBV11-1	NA	CASLGPSGANVLTF	TGTGCCTCCTTGGGGCCCTCTGGGGCCAACGTCCTGACTTTC